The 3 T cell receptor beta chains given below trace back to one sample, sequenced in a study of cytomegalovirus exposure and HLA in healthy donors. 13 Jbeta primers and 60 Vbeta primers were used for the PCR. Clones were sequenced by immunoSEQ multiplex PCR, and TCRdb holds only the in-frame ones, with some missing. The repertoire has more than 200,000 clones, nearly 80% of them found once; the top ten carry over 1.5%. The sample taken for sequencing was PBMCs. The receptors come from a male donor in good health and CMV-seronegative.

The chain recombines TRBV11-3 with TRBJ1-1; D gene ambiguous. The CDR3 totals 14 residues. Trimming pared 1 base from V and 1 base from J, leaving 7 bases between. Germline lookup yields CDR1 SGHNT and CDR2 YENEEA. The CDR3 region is CASSLGWANTEAFF. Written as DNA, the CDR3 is TGTGCCAGCAGCTTAGGATGGGCGAACACTGAAGCTTTCTTT.

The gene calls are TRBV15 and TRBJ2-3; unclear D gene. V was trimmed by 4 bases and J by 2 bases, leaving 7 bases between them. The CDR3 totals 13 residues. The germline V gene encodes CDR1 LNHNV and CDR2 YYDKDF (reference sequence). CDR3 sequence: CATSKLLTDTQYF. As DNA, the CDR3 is TGTGCCACCAGCAAACTACTCACAGATACGCAGTATTTT. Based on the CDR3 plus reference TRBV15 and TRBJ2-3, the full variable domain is DAMVIQNPRYQVTQFGKPVTLSCSQTLNHNVMYWYQQKSSQAPKLLFHYYDKDFNNEADTPDNFQSRRPNTSFCFLDIRSPGLGDTAMYLCATSKLLTDTQYFGPGTRLTVL.

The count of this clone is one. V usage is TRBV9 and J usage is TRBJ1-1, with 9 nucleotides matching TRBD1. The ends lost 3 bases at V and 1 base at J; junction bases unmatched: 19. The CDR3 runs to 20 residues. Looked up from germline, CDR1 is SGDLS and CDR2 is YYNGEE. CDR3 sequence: CASSGGNPGQGSGKNTEAFF. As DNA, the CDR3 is TGTGCCAGCAGCGGCGGGAACCCGGGACAGGGTTCAGGGAAGAACACTGAAGCTTTCTTT.